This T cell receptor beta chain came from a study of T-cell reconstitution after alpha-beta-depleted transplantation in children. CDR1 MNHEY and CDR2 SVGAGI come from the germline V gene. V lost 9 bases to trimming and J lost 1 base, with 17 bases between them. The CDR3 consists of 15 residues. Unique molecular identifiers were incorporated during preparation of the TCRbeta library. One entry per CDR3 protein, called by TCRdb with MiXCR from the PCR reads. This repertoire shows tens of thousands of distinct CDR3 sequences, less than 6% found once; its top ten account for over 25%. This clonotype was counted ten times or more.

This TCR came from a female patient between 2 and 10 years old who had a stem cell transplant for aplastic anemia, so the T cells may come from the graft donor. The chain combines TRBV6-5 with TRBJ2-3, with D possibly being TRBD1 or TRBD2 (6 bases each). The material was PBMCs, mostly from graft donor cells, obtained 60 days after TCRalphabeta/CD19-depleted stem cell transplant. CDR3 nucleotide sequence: TGTGCCAGTGGATTAGGGGGGAAGGGCACAGATACGCAGTATTTT. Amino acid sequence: CASGLGGKGTDTQYF.